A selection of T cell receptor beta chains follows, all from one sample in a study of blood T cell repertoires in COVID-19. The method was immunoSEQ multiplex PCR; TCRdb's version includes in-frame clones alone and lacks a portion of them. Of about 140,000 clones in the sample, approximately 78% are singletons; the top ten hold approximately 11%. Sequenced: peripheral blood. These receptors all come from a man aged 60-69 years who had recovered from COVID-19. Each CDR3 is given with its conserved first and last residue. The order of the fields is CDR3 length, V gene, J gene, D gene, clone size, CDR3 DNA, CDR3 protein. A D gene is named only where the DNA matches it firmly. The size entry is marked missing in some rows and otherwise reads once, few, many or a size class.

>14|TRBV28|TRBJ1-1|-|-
TGTGCCAGCAGATTAAGCTCGGGGGGTACTGAAGCTTTCTTT
CASRLSSGGTEAFF
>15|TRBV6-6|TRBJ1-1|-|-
TGTGCCAGCAGTACAACCGGGACTTTGAACACTGAAGCTTTCTTT
CASSTTGTLNTEAFF
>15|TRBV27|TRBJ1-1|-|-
TGTGCCAGCAGTCCGTTCCCCTACCAGAACACTGAAGCTTTCTTT
CASSPFPYQNTEAFF
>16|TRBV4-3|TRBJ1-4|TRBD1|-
TGCGCCAGCAGCCGCGGACAGGGGATGACGGGAGAAAAACTGTTTTTT
CASSRGQGMTGEKLFF
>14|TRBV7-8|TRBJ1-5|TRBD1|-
TGTGCCAGCAGCTTAGGCACAGGGGATCAGCCCCAGCATTTT
CASSLGTGDQPQHF
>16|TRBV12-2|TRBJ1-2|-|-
TGTGCAAGTCGCATCCATTCGACAGTGCCTAACTATGGCTACACCTTC
CASRIHSTVPNYGYTF
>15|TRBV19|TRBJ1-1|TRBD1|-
TGTGCCAGTAGTATAGTGGGACAGAGGACCTCTGAAGCTTTCTTT
CASSIVGQRTSEAFF
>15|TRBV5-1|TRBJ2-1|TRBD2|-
TGCGCCAGCCGTGAGAGCGGGGGGGCCTACAATGAGCAGTTCTTC
CASRESGGAYNEQFF
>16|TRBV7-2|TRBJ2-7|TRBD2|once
TGTGCCAGCAGCTCCAACGGGGGGGTTTCCCTCTACGAGCAGTACTTC
CASSSNGGVSLYEQYF
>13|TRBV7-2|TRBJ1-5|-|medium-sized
TGTGCCAGCAGCTTAGGTCAGGTTCAGCCCCAGCATTTT
CASSLGQVQPQHF
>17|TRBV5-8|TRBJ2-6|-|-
TGTGCCAGCAGCGCAAGGGGGGGAGGCTCTGGGGCCAACGTCCTGACTTTC
CASSARGGGSGANVLTF
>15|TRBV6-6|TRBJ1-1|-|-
TGTGCCAGCAGTTACTCTCCCAGGATGAACACTGAAGCTTTCTTT
CASSYSPRMNTEAFF
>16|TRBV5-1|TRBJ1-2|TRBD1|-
TGCGCCAGCAGCTGGAGTGGGACAGGGGGCTCTCACGGCTACACCTTC
CASSWSGTGGSHGYTF
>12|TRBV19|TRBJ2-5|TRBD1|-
TGTGCCGCCGGCCCACAGGGGTTGACCCAGTACTTC
CAAGPQGLTQYF
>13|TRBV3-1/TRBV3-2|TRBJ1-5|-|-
TGTGCCAGCAGCCAAGGGGCGGCGGGGCTCCAGCATTTT
CASSQGAAGLQHF
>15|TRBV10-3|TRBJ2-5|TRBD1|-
TGTGCCATCAGTGAGTCGAGACAGGGGGCTGAGACCCAGTACTTC
CAISESRQGAETQYF
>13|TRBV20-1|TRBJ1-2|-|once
TGCAGTGCTAGTAGAAACAGGGACTATGGCTACACCTTC
CSASRNRDYGYTF
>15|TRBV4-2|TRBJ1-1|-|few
TGTGCCAGCAGCCAAGATCCGACGGGTTCAAGTGAAGCTTTCTTT
CASSQDPTGSSEAFF
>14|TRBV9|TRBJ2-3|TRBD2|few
TGTGCCAGCAGCGTCACTAGCGGAACAGATACGCAGTATTTT
CASSVTSGTDTQYF
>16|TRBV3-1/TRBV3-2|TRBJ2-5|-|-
TGTGCCAGCAGCCAAGGGTACGCGTTACTCCAAGAGACCCAGTACTTC
CASSQGYALLQETQYF
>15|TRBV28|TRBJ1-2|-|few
TGTGCCAGCAGTTCTCCGGACGGGATTAACTATGGCTACACCTTC
CASSSPDGINYGYTF
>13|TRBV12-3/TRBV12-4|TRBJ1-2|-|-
TGTGCCAGCAGTTCGGGGGGGGCCCATGGCTACACCTTC
CASSSGGAHGYTF
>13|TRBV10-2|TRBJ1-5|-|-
TGCGCCAGCGGGGGGGTGAGCAATCAGCCCCAGCATTTT
CASGGVSNQPQHF
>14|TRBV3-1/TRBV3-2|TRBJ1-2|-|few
TGTGCCAGCAGCCCGCGGGAGGGGCACTATGGCTACACCTTC
CASSPREGHYGYTF
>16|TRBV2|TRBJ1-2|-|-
TGTGCCAGCAGTGAAATAATAACAGGGCTTCCTGATGGCTACACCTTC
CASSEIITGLPDGYTF
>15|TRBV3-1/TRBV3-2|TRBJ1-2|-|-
TGTGCCAGCAGCCAAGCCGAGACAGGTGCCTATGGCTACACCTTC
CASSQAETGAYGYTF
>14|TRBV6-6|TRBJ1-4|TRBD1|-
TGTGCCAGCACCCTCGGGACAGATAATGAAAAACTGTTTTTT
CASTLGTDNEKLFF
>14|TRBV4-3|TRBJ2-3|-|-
TGCGCCAGCAGCCAAGAGAAGCTTTCAGATACGCAGTATTTT
CASSQEKLSDTQYF
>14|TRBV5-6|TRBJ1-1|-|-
TGTGCCAGCAGCTACGGACTATTGAACACTGAAGCTTTCTTT
CASSYGLLNTEAFF
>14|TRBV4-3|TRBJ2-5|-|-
TGCGCCAGCAGCCAACTGACAGGTCAAGGGACCCAGTACTTC
CASSQLTGQGTQYF
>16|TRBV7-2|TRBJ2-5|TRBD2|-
TGTGCCAGCAGCTTAGGTGTAGAGCGGGGGATGGAGACCCAGTACTTC
CASSLGVERGMETQYF
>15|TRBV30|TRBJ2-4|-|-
TGTGCCTGGAGTGTACTGGGCCCAGCCAAAAACATTCAGTACTTC
CAWSVLGPAKNIQYF
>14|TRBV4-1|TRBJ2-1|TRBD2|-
TGCGCCAGCAGCCCACGGGGGGACCCAATGAGGCAGTTCTTC
CASSPRGDPMRQFF
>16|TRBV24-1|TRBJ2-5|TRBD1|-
TGTGCCACCAGTCTAGGGGGACAGGGGCGCACGGGGACCCAGTACTTC
CATSLGGQGRTGTQYF